This is a list of T cell receptor beta chains from one sample in a study of blood T cells in healthy people across ages. TCRdb redid the calling of the 5' RACE reads with MiXCR, one entry per CDR3 protein. The table records approximately 1.5 million distinct CDR3 sequences, around 36% of them present only once. Sequencing was carried out using blood. Receptor source: a woman aged 25 to 39 in good health. CDR3s include the opening cysteine and the closing phenylalanine or tryptophan. A D gene is named only where the DNA matches it firmly. Not every row has a clone size; where given, it reads once, few, many or a size class.

d_call: -; clone_size: -; j_call: TRBJ1-6; v_call: TRBV19; cdr3_aa: CASSRQGRIEPLHF; cdr3_nt: TGTGCCAGTAGTAGGCAGGGAAGGATCGAACCCCTCCACTTT
d_call: -; clone_size: few; j_call: TRBJ2-5; v_call: TRBV2; cdr3_aa: CASTRAPKETQYF; cdr3_nt: TGTGCCAGCACCAGAGCGCCCAAAGAGACCCAGTACTTC
d_call: -; clone_size: -; j_call: TRBJ2-7; v_call: TRBV4-1; cdr3_aa: CASSQTNSYEQYF; cdr3_nt: TGCGCCAGCAGCCAAACCAATTCCTACGAGCAGTACTTC
d_call: TRBD1; clone_size: few; j_call: TRBJ1-6; v_call: TRBV5-1; cdr3_aa: CASSLGAGTANSPLHF; cdr3_nt: TGCGCCAGCAGCTTGGGCGCCGGGACAGCCAATTCACCCCTCCACTTT
d_call: -; clone_size: -; j_call: TRBJ1-2; v_call: TRBV20-1; cdr3_aa: CSASTRQVLNGYTF; cdr3_nt: TGCAGTGCCTCGACCCGACAGGTTCTCAATGGCTACACCTTC
d_call: -; clone_size: -; j_call: TRBJ2-1; v_call: TRBV10-2; cdr3_aa: CASSAQGEQFF; cdr3_nt: TGCGCCAGCAGTGCCCAGGGGGAGCAGTTCTTC
d_call: -; clone_size: few; j_call: TRBJ1-1; v_call: TRBV28; cdr3_aa: CASSLQQGPAFF; cdr3_nt: TGTGCCAGCAGTTTACAACAGGGCCCCGCTTTCTTT
d_call: -; clone_size: -; j_call: TRBJ1-2; v_call: TRBV3-1; cdr3_aa: CASSQTGQTGGYTF; cdr3_nt: TGTGCCAGCAGCCAAACAGGACAGACGGGAGGCTACACCTTC
d_call: -; clone_size: -; j_call: TRBJ1-4; v_call: TRBV12-3/TRBV12-4; cdr3_aa: CASSFAQQEKLFF; cdr3_nt: TGTGCCAGCAGTTTTGCCCAACAAGAAAAACTGTTTTTT
d_call: TRBD2; clone_size: -; j_call: TRBJ2-5; v_call: TRBV7-7; cdr3_aa: CASSFSFSGGTHQETQYF; cdr3_nt: TGTGCCAGCAGCTTCTCCTTTAGCGGGGGAACCCACCAAGAGACCCAGTACTTC
d_call: TRBD2; clone_size: few; j_call: TRBJ2-3; v_call: TRBV3-1; cdr3_aa: CASSQCGRATDTQYF; cdr3_nt: TGTGCCAGCAGCCAATGCGGGAGGGCCACAGATACGCAGTATTTT
d_call: -; clone_size: -; j_call: TRBJ2-7; v_call: TRBV12-3/TRBV12-4; cdr3_aa: CASSDPGRSYEQYF; cdr3_nt: TGTGCCAGCAGTGATCCGGGACGGTCCTACGAGCAGTACTTC
d_call: TRBD2; clone_size: few; j_call: TRBJ2-3; v_call: TRBV4-1; cdr3_aa: CASSASPVAGPTDTQYF; cdr3_nt: TGCGCCAGCAGTGCATCGCCGGTAGCGGGACCCACAGATACGCAGTATTTT
d_call: -; clone_size: many; j_call: TRBJ2-7; v_call: TRBV7-9; cdr3_aa: CASSSAGDEQYF; cdr3_nt: TGTGCCAGCAGCTCAGCAGGGGATGAGCAGTACTTC
d_call: TRBD2; clone_size: -; j_call: TRBJ2-1; v_call: TRBV5-5; cdr3_aa: CASSLTSGTHNEQFF; cdr3_nt: TGTGCCAGCAGCCTGACTAGCGGGACCCACAATGAGCAGTTCTTC
d_call: TRBD1; clone_size: many; j_call: TRBJ2-7; v_call: TRBV20-1; cdr3_aa: CSARDPRTGSNEQYF; cdr3_nt: TGCAGTGCTAGAGATCCCCGGACAGGGTCCAACGAGCAGTACTTC
d_call: -; clone_size: -; j_call: TRBJ2-5; v_call: TRBV7-8; cdr3_aa: CASSPRWQGLGNEQYF; cdr3_nt: TGTGCCAGCAGCCCGAGGTGGCAAGGGCTGGGGAATGAGCAGTACTTC
d_call: TRBD1; clone_size: -; j_call: TRBJ1-2; v_call: TRBV3-1; cdr3_aa: CASSQVQGQGQYGYTF; cdr3_nt: TGTGCCAGCAGCCAAGTACAGGGACAGGGTCAATATGGCTACACCTTC
d_call: TRBD1; clone_size: -; j_call: TRBJ2-7; v_call: TRBV5-1; cdr3_aa: CASSLTRQGVDEQYF; cdr3_nt: TGCGCCAGCAGCTTGACCAGGCAGGGGGTAGACGAGCAGTACTTC
d_call: -; clone_size: -; j_call: TRBJ1-1; v_call: TRBV20-1; cdr3_aa: CSARDFYTEAFF; cdr3_nt: TGCAGTGCTAGAGATTTTTACACTGAAGCTTTCTTT
d_call: -; clone_size: -; j_call: TRBJ2-7; v_call: TRBV27; cdr3_aa: CASSFGRISYEQYF; cdr3_nt: TGTGCCAGCAGTTTCGGCAGGATCTCCTACGAGCAGTACTTC
d_call: TRBD2; clone_size: many; j_call: TRBJ2-3; v_call: TRBV15; cdr3_aa: CATSVDSGESTDTQYF; cdr3_nt: TGTGCCACCAGCGTAGATAGCGGGGAAAGCACAGATACGCAGTATTTT
d_call: -; clone_size: -; j_call: TRBJ1-2; v_call: TRBV6-4; cdr3_aa: CASSDSGNGYTF; cdr3_nt: TGTGCCAGCAGTGACTCGGGCAATGGCTACACCTTC
d_call: TRBD2; clone_size: -; j_call: TRBJ2-6; v_call: TRBV19; cdr3_aa: CASSIDLAGVISGANVLTF; cdr3_nt: TGTGCCAGTAGTATAGATCTAGCGGGTGTGATCTCTGGGGCCAACGTCCTGACTTTC
d_call: TRBD2; clone_size: -; j_call: TRBJ2-3; v_call: TRBV3-1; cdr3_aa: CASSQEAASGVRDTQYF; cdr3_nt: TGTGCCAGCAGCCAAGAAGCTGCTAGCGGGGTCCGGGATACGCAGTATTTT
d_call: -; clone_size: few; j_call: TRBJ2-7; v_call: TRBV5-5; cdr3_aa: CASSLEWGSPYEQYF; cdr3_nt: TGTGCCAGCAGCTTGGAGTGGGGTTCCCCCTACGAGCAGTACTTC
d_call: TRBD1; clone_size: -; j_call: TRBJ2-2; v_call: TRBV7-6; cdr3_aa: CASSARTGLITGELFF; cdr3_nt: TGTGCCAGCAGCGCGCGGACAGGGCTTATCACCGGGGAGCTGTTTTTT
d_call: -; clone_size: few; j_call: TRBJ2-3; v_call: TRBV20-1; cdr3_aa: CSARDERRSSTDTQYF; cdr3_nt: TGCAGTGCTAGAGATGAGAGGCGGTCTAGCACAGATACGCAGTATTTT
d_call: -; clone_size: -; j_call: TRBJ2-6; v_call: TRBV7-6; cdr3_aa: CASSLKLGANVLTF; cdr3_nt: TGTGCCAGCAGCTTAAAATTGGGGGCCAACGTCCTGACTTTC
d_call: -; clone_size: many; j_call: TRBJ2-3; v_call: TRBV7-2; cdr3_aa: CASSLVGAGTDTQYF; cdr3_nt: TGTGCCAGCAGCTTAGTAGGAGCTGGCACAGATACGCAGTATTTT
d_call: -; clone_size: few; j_call: TRBJ2-7; v_call: TRBV6-2/TRBV6-3; cdr3_aa: CASSYRMRTSSSYEQYF; cdr3_nt: TGTGCCAGCAGTTATCGTATGAGAACTAGCTCCTCCTACGAGCAGTACTTC
d_call: -; clone_size: many; j_call: TRBJ1-1; v_call: TRBV2; cdr3_aa: CASSGSGNTEAFF; cdr3_nt: TGTGCCAGCAGTGGATCAGGGAACACTGAAGCTTTCTTT
d_call: -; clone_size: few; j_call: TRBJ2-7; v_call: TRBV27; cdr3_aa: CASSSTVEAGDPYEQYF; cdr3_nt: TGTGCCAGCAGTTCCACCGTTGAGGCAGGTGACCCCTACGAGCAGTACTTC
d_call: -; clone_size: few; j_call: TRBJ1-2; v_call: TRBV20-1; cdr3_aa: CSALNPGTDYGYTF; cdr3_nt: TGCAGTGCGCTCAATCCCGGGACGGACTATGGCTACACCTTC
d_call: TRBD1; clone_size: few; j_call: TRBJ2-4; v_call: TRBV5-5; cdr3_aa: CASSFFRDRGPRGENIQYF; cdr3_nt: TGTGCCAGCAGCTTCTTCCGGGACAGGGGGCCTCGGGGGGAAAACATTCAGTACTTC
d_call: -; clone_size: -; j_call: TRBJ2-7; v_call: TRBV28; cdr3_aa: CASSSAPGTPISYEQYF; cdr3_nt: TGTGCCAGCAGTTCTGCTCCTGGGACACCGATCTCCTACGAGCAGTACTTC
d_call: -; clone_size: -; j_call: TRBJ2-7; v_call: TRBV6-4; cdr3_aa: CASSDPRTGGGRTYEQYF; cdr3_nt: TGTGCCAGCAGTGACCCCCGGACAGGCGGGGGTCGAACCTACGAGCAGTACTTC